This T cell receptor beta chain was found in a study of OX40 agonist ivuxolimab in advanced cancers. TCRdb keeps only in-frame clones here, not all; method: immunoSEQ multiplex PCR. The data contain fewer than 95,000 clones, around 80% of them seen just once; the ten biggest clones take up approximately 0.44%. There are 17 residues in the CDR3. Germline values: CDR1 SGHDT, CDR2 YYEEEE. Trimming took 0 bases from V and 4 from J; bases not matched to a gene: 8. The gene calls are TRBV5-6 and TRBJ2-5; TRBD2 aligns across 11 bases. Here the sequenced sample was CD4+ or CD8+ T cells sorted from blood, taken in a trial of the OX40 agonist ivuxolimab. The TCR was taken from an adult with an advanced solid tumor such as melanoma, head and neck, liver or kidney cancer. This CDR3 reads CASSLGLAGGLGETQYF. In DNA form, the CDR3 reads TGTGCCAGCAGCTTGGGGTTAGCGGGAGGGTTGGGAGAGACCCAGTACTTC.